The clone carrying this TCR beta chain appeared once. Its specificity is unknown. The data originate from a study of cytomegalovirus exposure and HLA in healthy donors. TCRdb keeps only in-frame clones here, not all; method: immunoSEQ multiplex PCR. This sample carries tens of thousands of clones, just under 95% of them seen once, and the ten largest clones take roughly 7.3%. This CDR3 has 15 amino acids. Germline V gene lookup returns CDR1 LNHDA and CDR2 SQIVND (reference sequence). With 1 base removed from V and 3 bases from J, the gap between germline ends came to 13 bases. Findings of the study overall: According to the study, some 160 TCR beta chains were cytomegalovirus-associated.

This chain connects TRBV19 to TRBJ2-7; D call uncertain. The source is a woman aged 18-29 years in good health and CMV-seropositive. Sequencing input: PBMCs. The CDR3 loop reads CASSIALNLYYEQYF. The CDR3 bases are TGTGCCAGTAGTATAGCCCTGAATCTCTACTACGAGCAGTACTTC.